This record looks at one T cell receptor (beta chain) sequence and its context. A much larger clone lies a single base off, so this may be a read error. Including cysteine and phenylalanine, the CDR3 has 15 amino acids. Of the read, only the CDR3 DNA is kept; its 45 bases are in frame from base 1. CDR1 is given as SGHRS and CDR2 as YFSETQ, both from the germline V gene. Per the publication, the treatment or condition label means: live attenuated yellow fever vaccine strain. PBMCs were isolated from peripheral blood using a standard Ficoll-Paque protocol. The RNeasy Micro Kit was used to extract RNA from sorted memory subsets. These data come from a study of T cells after yellow fever vaccination (dated by TCRdb to about 2019). Study-wide context: Using CD3, CD45RA, CCR7 and CD95 staining, memory subsets (EM, EMRA, CM and Tscm) were sorted on a BD FACS Aria III. Blood samples were taken at several timepoints before and after primary and secondary immunization, and bulk PBMC replicates and cell subsets were isolated. To follow T-cell clones before and after both primary and booster YFV17D yellow fever vaccination, bulk TCR alpha and beta repertoires underwent longitudinal sequencing. Two healthy male donors, one aged 18 to 30 and one aged 30 to 40 years, made up the cohort. The SMART-Seq v4 Ultra Low Input RNA kit was used to prepare libraries from fractions with low cell numbers. Memory subsets were sorted on days 0, 15 and 45 and at 18 months after primary vaccination, and on days 0, 15 and 45 after the 30-year booster. The full study reports these points: Because the study included only a couple of donors, the extent to which the findings can be generalized is limited. On day 0, almost all vaccine-responding clonotypes were found to be below detection in the sorted memory subsets. Because abundant contaminating clonotypes from the bulk population could be contained in FACS-sorted repertoires, computational filtering was required. Most clones expanded after primary vaccination were re-detected after the booster (96% of CD4 and around 88% of CD8), suggesting broad memory maintenance. A small fraction of clonotypes showed up in both the CD4 and CD8 compartments, probably as a result of convergent recombination. The secondary T-cell response was found to be weaker but faster than the primary response, with a peak reached on day 5 rather than on day 15.

TCR cDNA was synthesized by 5'RACE template switching, through which a universal primer site and unique molecular identifiers were introduced. Priming for cDNA synthesis came from both the TCR alpha and TCR beta constant segments. Two PCR steps were used to amplify libraries, with sample barcodes and sequencing adapters being added in the second step. Libraries were sequenced on Illumina HiSeq 2500 (2x100 bp) or NovaSeq (2x150 bp). The authors' pipeline ran thus. Reads were demultiplexed and collapsed into UMI consensus sequences with MIGEC, and V(D)J alignment was performed with MiXCR. Vaccine-responding clonotypes were identified with edgeR using replicate PBMC samples, with FDR below 0.01 and a log2 fold change above 5 up to day 15 being required. Bulk clonotypes were assigned CD4 or CD8 identity according to which sequenced CD4 or CD8 repertoire held them at higher abundance. To estimate the distribution of each clone across memory phenotypes, clonotype frequencies in memory subsets were weighted by FACS-sorted cell numbers. TCRdb applied fastp at Q25 and MiXCR to the public reads, then kept only in-frame beta chains. Every entry covers one CDR3 protein and lists the most common genes and DNA from its rows. TCRdb's processing, not the authors' own work, is the source of the V and J calls. The sample has tens of thousands of distinct CDR3 sequences on record, about 6.6% of them singletons. The ten largest clones capture approximately 23% of the sample.

This specimen was PBMCs, either bulk or a sorted T-cell subset (CD4+, CD8+, memory, or dextramer-sorted; not recorded which), taken on the day of the first yellow fever vaccination. The source is a man younger than 30 who received the YFV17D yellow fever vaccine. The V and J segments used are TRBV5-1 and TRBJ2-1; 7 central nucleotides agree with TRBD1. The CDR3 here reads CSSSTGQDPYNEQFF. The bases read TGCTCCAGCAGCACCGGACAGGACCCCTACAATGAGCAGTTCTTC.